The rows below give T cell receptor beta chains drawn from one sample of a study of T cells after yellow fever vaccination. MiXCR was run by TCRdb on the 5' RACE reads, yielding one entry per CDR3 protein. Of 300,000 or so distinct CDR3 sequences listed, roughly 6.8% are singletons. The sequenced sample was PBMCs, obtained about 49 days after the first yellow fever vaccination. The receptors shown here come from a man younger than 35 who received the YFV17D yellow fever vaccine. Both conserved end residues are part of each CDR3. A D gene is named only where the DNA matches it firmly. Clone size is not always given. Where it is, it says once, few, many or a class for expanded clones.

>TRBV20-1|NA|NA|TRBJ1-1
TGCAGTGCTACAACAGCCACGAACACTGAAGCTTTCTTT
CSATTATNTEAFF
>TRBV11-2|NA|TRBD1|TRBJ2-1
TGTGCCAGCAGTCGGGACAGGGAGGATGAGCAGTTCTTC
CASSRDREDEQFF
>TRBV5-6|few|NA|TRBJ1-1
TGTGCCACCTTGTGGGGGGGCAGGGGTGAAGCTTTCTTT
CATLWGGRGEAFF
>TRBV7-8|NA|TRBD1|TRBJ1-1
TGTGCCAGCAGCCAACATAGGGACAGGGGTGGCACTGAAGCTTTCTTT
CASSQHRDRGGTEAFF
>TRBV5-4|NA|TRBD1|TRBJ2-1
TGTGCCAGCAGCCCGGGGGGGACAGGGGGAGACAATGAGCAGTTCTTC
CASSPGGTGGDNEQFF
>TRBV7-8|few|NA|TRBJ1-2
TGTGCCAGCAGCTATTACCTCGGGCGGAACTATGGCTACACCTTC
CASSYYLGRNYGYTF
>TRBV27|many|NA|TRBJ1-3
TGTGCCAGCAGTTTATCGAAGATGCTCTCTGGAAACACCATATATTTT
CASSLSKMLSGNTIYF
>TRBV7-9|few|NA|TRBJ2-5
TGTGCCAGCAGCTTCAACAGGGCGCCCCTACTTAGGGGGTCCCAGTACTTC
CASSFNRAPLLRGSQYF
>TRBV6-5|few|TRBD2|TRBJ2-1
TGTGCCAGCAGTTATGGTCCAAGAGCCGGGACTAATCAGGATGAGCAGTTCTTC
CASSYGPRAGTNQDEQFF
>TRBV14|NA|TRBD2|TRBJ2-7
TGTGCCAGCAGTCTCCCTAGCGGGGGCTCCTACGAGCAGTACTTC
CASSLPSGGSYEQYF
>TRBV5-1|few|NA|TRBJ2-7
TGCGCCAGCAGCAAGGGAGAGACCCTTTCCTACGAGCAGTACTTC
CASSKGETLSYEQYF
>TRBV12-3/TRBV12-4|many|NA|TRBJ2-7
TGTGCCAGCAGTCCCCGGTTGGGGGCGGCCTTCGAGCAGTACTTC
CASSPRLGAAFEQYF
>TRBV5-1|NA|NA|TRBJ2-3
TGCGCCAGCAGGACGGGGTTCACAGATACGCAGTATTTT
CASRTGFTDTQYF
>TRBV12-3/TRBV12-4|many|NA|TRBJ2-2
TGTGCCAGCAGTTTAGGCGGGGCCGGGGAGCTGTTTTTT
CASSLGGAGELFF
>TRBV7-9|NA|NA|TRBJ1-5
TGTGCCAGCAGCTTTGCCGGGAGCTTCGAAGCTCAGCCCCAGCATTTT
CASSFAGSFEAQPQHF
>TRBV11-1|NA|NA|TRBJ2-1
TGTGCCAGCAGTGATTACGACCACAATGAGCAGTTCTTC
CASSDYDHNEQFF
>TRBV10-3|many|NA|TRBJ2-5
TGTGCCATCAGACAGACTGTGGCCTGGGCCCAGTACTTC
CAIRQTVAWAQYF
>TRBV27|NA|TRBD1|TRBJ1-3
TGTGCCAGCAGTTTGACAGCCCCGACCTGGACAGGCTCTGGAAACACCATATATTTT
CASSLTAPTWTGSGNTIYF
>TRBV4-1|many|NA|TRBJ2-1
TGCGCCAGCAGCCAACTTTACTTGACGTACAATGAGCAGTTCTTC
CASSQLYLTYNEQFF
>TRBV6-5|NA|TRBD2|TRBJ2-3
TGTGCCAGCAGTTACTCGATCTCGGGGGGGTTGACAGATACGCAGTATTTT
CASSYSISGGLTDTQYF
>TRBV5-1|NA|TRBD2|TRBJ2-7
TGCGCCAGCAGCTTGGCTCCGGGACTAGCGGGGGGGTTCTCCTACGAGCAGTACTTC
CASSLAPGLAGGFSYEQYF
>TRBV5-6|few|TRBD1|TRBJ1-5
TGTGCCAGCAGCTCCGGAAGACAGGGATTATGGCAGCCCCAGCATTTT
CASSSGRQGLWQPQHF
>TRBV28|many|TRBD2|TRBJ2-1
TGTGCCAGCAGTTTATCTAGCGGGGGGAACTACAATGAGCAGTTCTTC
CASSLSSGGNYNEQFF
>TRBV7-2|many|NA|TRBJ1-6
TGTGCCAGCAGCTTAGAGTGGATTTCACCCCTCCACTTT
CASSLEWISPLHF
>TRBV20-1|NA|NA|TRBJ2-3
TGCAGTGCTACCCCTGGGCTGAGCACAGATACGCAGTATTTT
CSATPGLSTDTQYF
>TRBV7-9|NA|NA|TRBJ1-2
TGTGCCAGCAGCCCGGGACCGACCTATGGCTACACCTTC
CASSPGPTYGYTF
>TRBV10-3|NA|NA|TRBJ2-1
TGTGCCATCAGTGAGTCTGATGACAATGAGCAGTTCTTC
CAISESDDNEQFF
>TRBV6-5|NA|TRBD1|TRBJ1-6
TGTGCCAGCAGTTACACCGGACAGGGGAATTCACCCCTCCACTTT
CASSYTGQGNSPLHF
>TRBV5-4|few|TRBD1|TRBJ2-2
TGTGCCAGCAGCTTTCGGGACAGAGACACCGGGGAGCTGTTTTTT
CASSFRDRDTGELFF
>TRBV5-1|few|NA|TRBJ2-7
TGCGCCAGCAGGGCGGCTAGCTCCTACGAGCAGTACTTC
CASRAASSYEQYF
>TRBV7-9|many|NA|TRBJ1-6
TGTGCCAGCAGCCCGGCGGACACGCGGATTTCACCCCTCCACTTT
CASSPADTRISPLHF
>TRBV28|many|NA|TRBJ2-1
TGTGCCAGCAGTTTAATGGGACTAAAAAAAGAAGGGGGTGAGCAGTTCTTC
CASSLMGLKKEGGEQFF
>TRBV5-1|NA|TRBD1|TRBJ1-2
TGCGCCAGCAGCCAAACCGGACAGGAACAAAACTATGGCTACACCTTC
CASSQTGQEQNYGYTF
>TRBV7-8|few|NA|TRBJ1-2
TGTGCCAGCAGCTCCCAGACTAACTATGGCTACACCTTC
CASSSQTNYGYTF